This T cell receptor (beta chain) was recovered during a study of CD8+CD57+ T cells in acquired aplastic anemia. Study background: Sorted cells (CD4+ and CD8+) yielded DNA amounts that averaged around 3.5 ug.

CDR3 and TCR beta VDJ profiling relied on genomic DNA as the template. TCRdb re-called the reads through MiXCR, storing one row per CDR3 protein. In the table there are 150,000 to 170,000 distinct CDR3 sequences, about 48% of which are singletons. Those patients picked for sequencing had displayed CD8+CD57+ cell expansion on flow cytometry. The germline V gene has CDR1 LGHDT and CDR2 YNNKEL (reference sequence). Trimming took off 2 bases at V and 1 base at J, with 14 bases between the two ends. This CDR3 has 16 amino acids. The chain has TRBV3-1 and TRBJ1-1; D call uncertain. The specimen was sorted CD4+, CD8+, or CD8+CD57+ T cells (not recorded which) from PBMCs. The sequence came from a human donor with aplastic anemia. DNA for the CDR3: TGTGCCAGCAGCCAACTTTATACAAGGCCGAACACTGAAGCTTTCTTT. Residues: CASSQLYTRPNTEAFF.